This is a list of T cell receptor beta chains from one sample in a study of OX40 agonist ivuxolimab in advanced cancers. Clones were sequenced by immunoSEQ multiplex PCR, and TCRdb holds only the in-frame ones, with some missing. The profile shows some 19,000 clones, about 70% of them singletons. Specimen: CD4+ or CD8+ T cells sorted from blood, collected in a trial of the OX40 agonist ivuxolimab. These receptors all stem from an adult with an advanced solid tumor such as melanoma, head and neck, liver or kidney cancer. CDR3s include the opening cysteine and the closing phenylalanine or tryptophan. D genes are given only for firm matches. Clone size is shown for a subset of rows, as once, few, many or a class of expanded clone.

J: TRBJ1-1
V: TRBV7-9
D: .
size: .
DNA: TGTGCCAGCAGCTTATCCGGCACCGAAGGGGATGAAGCTTTCTTT
CDR3: CASSLSGTEGDEAFF

J: TRBJ2-5
V: TRBV21-1
D: .
size: .
DNA: TGTGCCAGCAGCAACCGGGACCGGGAGACCCAGTACTTC
CDR3: CASSNRDRETQYF

J: TRBJ2-7
V: TRBV7-6
D: .
size: .
DNA: TGTGCCAGCAGCTTCGGGGGCTCCTACGAGCAGTACTTC
CDR3: CASSFGGSYEQYF

J: TRBJ2-2
V: TRBV19
D: .
size: few
DNA: TGTGCCAGTAGTATGGGGCAGGGAGTGGAGCTGTTTTTT
CDR3: CASSMGQGVELFF

J: TRBJ2-3
V: TRBV5-4
D: .
size: .
DNA: TGTGCCAGCAGCCCCAGGGATCTAACAGATACGCAGTATTTT
CDR3: CASSPRDLTDTQYF

J: TRBJ2-1
V: TRBV19
D: TRBD2
size: .
DNA: TGTGCCAGTAGTACTTCCTGGACTAGCGGTTTACGGCAGTTCTTC
CDR3: CASSTSWTSGLRQFF

J: TRBJ2-2
V: TRBV7-9
D: .
size: .
DNA: TGTGCCAGCAGCCCGCTTCAACAGGGGAACACCGGGGAGCTGTTTTTT
CDR3: CASSPLQQGNTGELFF

J: TRBJ2-5
V: TRBV11-2
D: .
size: .
DNA: TGTGCCAGCAGTCCTCCGCCGGGGGGCGGATTTCGCGAGACCCAGTACTTC
CDR3: CASSPPPGGGFRETQYF

J: TRBJ2-3
V: TRBV5-4
D: TRBD1
size: .
DNA: TGTGCCAGCAGCTTGGGGGGACAGGGGTATTTCAGGACAGATACGCAGTATTTT
CDR3: CASSLGGQGYFRTDTQYF

J: TRBJ2-1
V: TRBV4-2
D: .
size: .
DNA: TGTGCCAGCAGCCAAGATTCGGGTAACAATAATGAGCAGTTCTTC
CDR3: CASSQDSGNNNEQFF

J: TRBJ1-6
V: TRBV6-7
D: .
size: few
DNA: TGTGCCAGCAGTTACAATTGGTCGGGGGGTAATTCACCCCTCCACTTT
CDR3: CASSYNWSGGNSPLHF

J: TRBJ2-7
V: TRBV28
D: TRBD1
size: .
DNA: TGTGCCAGCAGCCGAGTCCGGGACAGAGAATACGAGCAGTACTTC
CDR3: CASSRVRDREYEQYF

J: TRBJ2-3
V: TRBV6-5
D: .
size: .
DNA: TGTGCCAGCAGTTACGTAGGGTGGGGAGATACGCAGTATTTT
CDR3: CASSYVGWGDTQYF

J: TRBJ2-1
V: TRBV7-6
D: TRBD2
size: .
DNA: TGTGCCAGCAGCTTATTAGCCTCGCGGGAGACCACCTACAATGAGCAGTTCTTC
CDR3: CASSLLASRETTYNEQFF

J: TRBJ2-7
V: TRBV5-4
D: TRBD1
size: .
DNA: TGTGCCAGCAGCCCCACGCAGGGGGCGGTTGAGCAGTACTTC
CDR3: CASSPTQGAVEQYF

J: TRBJ1-4
V: TRBV7-8
D: TRBD1
size: .
DNA: TGTGCCAGCAGCCCGATACGCGGGACAGGCAATGAAAAACTGTTTTTT
CDR3: CASSPIRGTGNEKLFF

J: TRBJ2-1
V: TRBV6-5
D: TRBD2
size: medium-sized
DNA: TGTGCCAGCAGCTCTAGCGGACAGCAGTTCTTC
CDR3: CASSSSGQQFF

J: TRBJ2-7
V: TRBV28
D: TRBD1
size: .
DNA: TGTGCCAGCACCGAGACAGGGATGGGGGCCTACGAGCAGTACTTC
CDR3: CASTETGMGAYEQYF

J: TRBJ2-5
V: TRBV2
D: .
size: .
DNA: TGTGCCAGCCTCCGTTGGGGGGGGCGCGATGAGACCCAGTACTTC
CDR3: CASLRWGGRDETQYF

J: TRBJ2-1
V: TRBV6-5
D: .
size: few
DNA: TGTGCCAGCAGTGTAGAGTCAGGCAATGAGCAGTTCTTC
CDR3: CASSVESGNEQFF

J: TRBJ1-5
V: TRBV5-1
D: .
size: .
DNA: TGCGCCAGCAGCTTCAACCGACACCGGATTAGCAATCAGCCCCAGCATTTT
CDR3: CASSFNRHRISNQPQHF

J: TRBJ2-1
V: TRBV7-6
D: .
size: .
DNA: TGTGCCAGCAGCACGTGGACTAACTCCTACAATGAGCAGTTCTTC
CDR3: CASSTWTNSYNEQFF

J: TRBJ1-1
V: TRBV11-1
D: .
size: .
DNA: TGTGCCAGCAGCTTAGACAGGGAAGCTTTCTTT
CDR3: CASSLDREAFF

J: TRBJ2-5
V: TRBV2
D: TRBD2
size: .
DNA: TGTGCCAGCAGTGAGAATAGCGGGGGGCAAGAGACCCAGTACTTC
CDR3: CASSENSGGQETQYF

J: TRBJ2-7
V: TRBV19
D: .
size: .
DNA: TGTGCCAGTAGTAGGGGGTACGAGCAGTACTTC
CDR3: CASSRGYEQYF

J: TRBJ2-6
V: TRBV27
D: .
size: .
DNA: TGTGCCAGCAGTGACCGCTCTGGGGCCAACGTCCTGACTTTC
CDR3: CASSDRSGANVLTF

J: TRBJ2-3
V: TRBV6-4
D: .
size: few
DNA: TGTGCCAGCAGTGACTTTCCCGAACCCCAGAAGGGACCAGCGGGAGATACGCAGTATTTT
CDR3: CASSDFPEPQKGPAGDTQYF

J: TRBJ1-1
V: TRBV4-1
D: .
size: .
DNA: TGCGCCAGCAGCCTAGCGGTAGGAGCGGTGAACACTGAAGCTTTCTTT
CDR3: CASSLAVGAVNTEAFF

J: TRBJ2-7
V: TRBV7-2
D: TRBD1
size: .
DNA: TGTGCCAGCAGCTTAGTCCCCGGGACAGGGCTCTACGAGCAGTACTTC
CDR3: CASSLVPGTGLYEQYF

J: TRBJ1-1
V: TRBV19
D: TRBD1
size: .
DNA: TGTGCCAGTAGTATTTACGGACAGGGAGGCGCTGAAGCTTTCTTT
CDR3: CASSIYGQGGAEAFF

J: TRBJ1-1
V: TRBV28
D: .
size: .
DNA: TGTGCCAGCAGTTTCGGACAGACTTTGAACACTGAAGCTTTCTTT
CDR3: CASSFGQTLNTEAFF

J: TRBJ2-7
V: TRBV4-2
D: .
size: .
DNA: TGTGCCAGCAGCCCGGGAGGGACAGCAGCCTACGAGCAGTACTTC
CDR3: CASSPGGTAAYEQYF

J: TRBJ2-3
V: TRBV28
D: .
size: .
DNA: TGTGCCAGCATCCCTACCCGGGAGTGGGGGAGCACAGATACGCAGTATTTT
CDR3: CASIPTREWGSTDTQYF

J: TRBJ2-7
V: TRBV7-9
D: .
size: .
DNA: TGTGCCAGCAGCTTAGTTATAGGCGAGCAGTACTTC
CDR3: CASSLVIGEQYF

J: TRBJ2-1
V: TRBV7-6
D: .
size: .
DNA: TGTGCCAGCAGCTCAACTCAGGGCCTCTCCTACAATGAGCAGTTCTTC
CDR3: CASSSTQGLSYNEQFF

J: TRBJ2-3
V: TRBV5-5
D: TRBD2
size: medium-sized
DNA: TGTGCCAGCAGCATACCTAGCGGGGGGGCGGCAGATACGCAGTATTTT
CDR3: CASSIPSGGAADTQYF

J: TRBJ1-5
V: TRBV2
D: TRBD1
size: medium-sized
DNA: TGTGCCAGCAGTGAATGGGCAGGGGGAAATCAGCCCCAGCATTTT
CDR3: CASSEWAGGNQPQHF

J: TRBJ2-1
V: TRBV13
D: TRBD2
size: once
DNA: TGTGCCAGCAGCGCGCGGGGGGCCTATAATGAGCAGTTCTTC
CDR3: CASSARGAYNEQFF

J: TRBJ2-1
V: TRBV28
D: .
size: few
DNA: TGTGCCAGCAGTTTCCCTACTAGTACCCCCTCCTACAATGAGCAGTTCTTC
CDR3: CASSFPTSTPSYNEQFF

J: TRBJ2-3
V: TRBV5-1
D: TRBD2
size: .
DNA: TGCGCCAGCAGCGCGCAGCGGGAGCGAGATACGCAGTATTTT
CDR3: CASSAQRERDTQYF

J: TRBJ2-5
V: TRBV6-6
D: TRBD2
size: .
DNA: TGTGCCAGCAGTTACGGCGGGGGGGCCGAGACCCAGTACTTC
CDR3: CASSYGGGAETQYF

J: TRBJ2-7
V: TRBV6-1
D: TRBD1
size: .
DNA: TGTGCCAGTGATACACAGGGGAGCGAACGGGACGAGCAGTACTTC
CDR3: CASDTQGSERDEQYF

J: TRBJ2-7
V: TRBV29-1
D: .
size: .
DNA: TGCAGCGTTGAAGTCGCCCGGGACTACGAGCAGTACTTC
CDR3: CSVEVARDYEQYF

J: TRBJ2-7
V: TRBV6-1
D: TRBD2
size: few
DNA: TGTGCCAGCAGCACACTAGCGGGAGGATCCTACGAGCAGTACTTC
CDR3: CASSTLAGGSYEQYF

J: TRBJ2-3
V: TRBV5-6
D: .
size: many
DNA: TGTGCCAGCAGCTTTGAAAGCACAGATACGCAGTATTTT
CDR3: CASSFESTDTQYF